The clone carrying this T cell receptor beta chain was found a few times. These data originate in a study of beta chain features in type 1 diabetes. Expressed TCRB transcripts were sequenced, since all the RNA that had been isolated was reverse transcribed. TCRdb's copy holds only in-frame clones and misses some; the assay was immunoSEQ multiplex PCR. The repertoire holds about 410,000 clones, approximately 14% seen once, with around 0.039% in the top ten. Losses at the gene ends were 5 bases for V and 6 bases for J; bases not matched to a gene: 9. The CDR3 loop spans 14 amino acids. Germline V gene data show CDR1 as LNHDA and CDR2 as SQIVND (reference sequence).

This sequence originates from a man aged 25 to 40 in good health. The sequenced material came from naive CD4+ T cells from blood. The chain is built from TRBV19 and TRBJ1-2, with 7 bases matching TRBD1. The CDR3 nucleotides read TGTGCCAGTAGTCCTTTGGGGACAGTAAATGGCTACACCTTC. Amino acids: CASSPLGTVNGYTF.